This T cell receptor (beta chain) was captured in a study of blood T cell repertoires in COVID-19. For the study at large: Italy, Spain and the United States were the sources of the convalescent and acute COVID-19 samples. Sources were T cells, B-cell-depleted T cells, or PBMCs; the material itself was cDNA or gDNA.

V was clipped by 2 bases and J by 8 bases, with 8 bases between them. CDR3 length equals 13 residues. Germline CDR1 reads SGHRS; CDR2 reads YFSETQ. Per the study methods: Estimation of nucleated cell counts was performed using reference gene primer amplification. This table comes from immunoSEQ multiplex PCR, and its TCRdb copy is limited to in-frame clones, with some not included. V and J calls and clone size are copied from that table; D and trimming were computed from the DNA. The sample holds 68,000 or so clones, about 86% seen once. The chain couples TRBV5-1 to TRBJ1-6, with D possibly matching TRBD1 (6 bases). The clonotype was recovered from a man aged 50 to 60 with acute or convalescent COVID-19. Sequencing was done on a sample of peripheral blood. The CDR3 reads CASSLYRDSPLHF. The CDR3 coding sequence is TGCGCCAGCAGCTTATACAGGGATTCACCCCTCCACTTT. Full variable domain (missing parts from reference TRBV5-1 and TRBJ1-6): KAGVTQTPRYLIKTRGQQVTLSCSPISGHRSVSWYQQTPGQGLQFLFEYFSETQRNKGNFPGRFSGRQFSNSRSEMNVSTLELGDSALYLCASSLYRDSPLHFGNGTRLTVT.